The text below deals with one TCR beta chain. The record originates from a study of blood T cell repertoires in COVID-19. Trimming cost V 2 bases and J 7 bases; bases outside gene matches: 5. Germline lookup yields CDR1 LGHDT and CDR2 YNNKEL (reference sequence). CDR3 length equals 16 residues. Data came from immunoSEQ multiplex PCR; TCRdb stores just in-frame clones and leaves some out. The sample lists fewer than 300,000 clones; just over 90% were seen once. The clonotype comes from a woman younger than 45 with COVID-19, enrolled during active disease. The genes are TRBV3-1 (or the pseudogene TRBV3-2) and TRBJ1-6; the match to TRBD1 covers 10 bases. What was sequenced was peripheral blood. The CDR3 loop is CASSQRGQGRNSPLHF. CDR3 nucleotides: TGTGCCAGCAGCCAAAGGGGACAGGGGAGGAATTCACCCCTCCACTTT.